This TCR beta chain derives from a study of PD-1 blockade in classical Hodgkin lymphoma (TCRdb year 2020). For the study in its entirety: Nivolumab dosing was 3 mg/kg intravenously every 2 weeks, continuing until either disease progression or unacceptable toxicity. To define a peripheral blood immune signature of response to PD-1 blockade in classical Hodgkin lymphoma, the study combined TCR beta sequencing with CyTOF.

The Qiagen DNeasy kit was used to extract genomic DNA from unsorted PBMCs and from the negatively selected CD4+ and CD8+ fractions. TCR beta CDR3 regions were subjected to amplification by immunoSEQ multiplex PCR with primers that anneal to V and J segments. Amplification bias was minimized using a synthetic immune receptor repertoire, and residual bias was removed computationally after sequencing. The original methods were these. Custom Python scripts were used to quantify repertoire diversity as the Shannon entropy index. The unsorted, CD4+ and CD8+ repertoires were each analyzed separately, with the exception of combined analyses, where CD4+ and CD8+ sequences were merged in silico. Clonal expansion was defined as a frequency increase of at least 2-fold after treatment compared with C1D1, and clones undetected at baseline were assigned a pseudocount of 0.5. Singleton clones were defined as clones with 0 or 1 copy at C1D1, and non-singleton clones were defined as clones with 2 or more copies. Clones expanded in unsorted samples were labelled as CD4+, CD8+ or unknown by matching protein sequences in sorted samples from the same patient. Diversity changes from C1D1 to C4D1 were tested in paired samples using Wilcoxon tests. TCRdb mirrors the immuneACCESS table, restricted to in-frame sequences. Some clones are absent from its copies; in checked studies, under half trace to an unresolved V gene, and the reason for the others is unknown. The V and J calls and the clone size are those of that table, but D and trimming were determined from the DNA. This sample gives 15,000 to 20,000 clones in total; approximately 80% of them show up just once. The ten largest make up 1% of the sample.

For CDR1 and CDR2, the germline V gene lists SGHNT and YENEEA. The CDR3 has 15 amino acids, counting the end cysteine and phenylalanine. Of the read, only the CDR3 DNA is kept; its 45 bases are in frame from base 1. The germline V and J ends show losses of 2 bases and 9 bases respectively, and no gene match explains 10 bases of the junction. As concerns this clone: The specificity of this receptor is unknown. Nothing much larger sits one base from this clone, and base qualities are not available.

Interpreted using the paper, the time point label stands for: cycle 1 day 1 (C1D1), immediately before nivolumab initiation. Every trial patient had relapsed after autologous stem cell transplantation, and cohorts A, B and C differed in prior brentuximab vedotin exposure. Magnetic negative selection with a Miltenyi CD4+ T cell isolation kit was used to purify CD4+ T cells from thawed PBMCs. The trial cohort included fewer than 65 patients with relapsed/refractory classical Hodgkin lymphoma, and each patient had a best overall response of complete response, partial response or progressive disease. In the multi-cohort phase II CheckMate 205 trial, trial patients received single-agent nivolumab. An independent review committee assessed best overall response by applying the 2007 International Working Group response criteria. Trial PBMCs were obtained immediately prior to nivolumab initiation (C1D1) and on therapy at cycle 2 day 1 and cycle 4 day 1. Peripheral blood was collected in 8 mL Vacutainer Cell Preparation Tubes, from which PBMCs were isolated by centrifugation and then cryopreserved. Purified CD4+ and CD8+ fractions were generated only in cases for which an additional PBMC sample was available. Magnetically labelled cells were removed on LS columns in a quadroMACS separator, and the flow-through was retained as the purified fraction.

Broad study findings and their caveats: Newly diagnosed patients were reported to have lower baseline TCR diversity than healthy donors, and relapsed/refractory patients were reported to have lower baseline TCR diversity still. Diversity was lower in patients who began nivolumab less than 1 year after ASCT, so these patients were left out of later analyses to avoid confounding by immune reconstitution. The study was restricted to a single clinical trial cohort, and the causes of repertoire differences, possibly disease activity or prior therapy, were left undefined. Trial patients achieving complete response had baseline diversity similar to newly diagnosed patients, whereas partial responders and progressors had significantly lower diversity. A significant rise by C4D1 was seen in CD4+ but not CD8+ TCR diversity (p=0.0027 vs p=0.16), with the rise being most apparent in complete responders (p=0.02).

The chain is encoded by TRBV11-3 joined to TRBJ2-1; TRBD1 fits 7 bases in the junction. The sample was CD4+ T cells from blood, taken at baseline. This clonotype was obtained from a human donor with classical Hodgkin lymphoma. The DNA sequence is given as TGTGCCAGCAGCTTAATTACAGGGGCGGCGGGTGAGCAGTTCTTC. Its protein is CASSLITGAAGEQFF.